This T cell receptor beta chain is from a study of OX40 agonist ivuxolimab in advanced cancers. This clone was detected once. Its antigen is still unknown. The protocol was immunoSEQ multiplex PCR, while the TCRdb copy is restricted to in-frame clones and leaves out a portion. The data hold over 85,000 clones, with around nine tenths observed a single time. V was shortened by 2 bases and J by 3 bases, with 8 bases between the two germline ends. The CDR3 sequence is 14 residues long. Per germline, CDR1 SGHTA and CDR2 FQGNSA. General observations from the study: At 0.1-3.0 mg/kg, partial responders had clonal expansion among the lowest observed.

Source: CD4+ or CD8+ T cells sorted from blood, taken in a trial of the OX40 agonist ivuxolimab. This TCR was recovered from an adult with an advanced solid tumor such as melanoma, head and neck, liver or kidney cancer. The chain is built from TRBV7-2 and TRBJ2-1; D ambiguous. The CDR3 bases are TGTGCCAGCAGCTTAAGTCACGACTACAATGAGCAGTTCTTC. Its protein product is CASSLSHDYNEQFF.